The present T cell receptor (beta chain) was sequenced within a study of T cells after yellow fever vaccination. The germline CDR1 and CDR2 sequences are KGHSH and LQKENI. Trimming cost V 6 bases and J 8 bases, with 18 bases left between them. The CDR3 has 14 amino acids. Study observations and caveats: FACS-sorted repertoires could harbor abundant contaminating bulk-population clonotypes.

This clonotype was counted only a few times. Antigen unknown. In making TCR cDNA, 5'RACE template switching added a universal primer site and UMIs to it. One entry per CDR3 protein results from TCRdb running MiXCR on the 5' RACE reads. The table has 620,000 or so distinct CDR3 sequences, roughly a sixth seen once. The TCR was taken from a man between 18 and 29 years old who received the YFV17D yellow fever vaccine. The chain couples TRBV18 to TRBJ2-3, with D maybe TRBD1 (5 bases). The material sequenced was PBMCs, taken less than 6 days after the first yellow fever vaccination. CDR3 coding DNA: TGTGCCAGCTCGACCGAATGGGGCCAGGGTACGCAGTATTTT. This translates into CASSTEWGQGTQYF. The full variable domain, in which reference TRBV18 and TRBJ2-3 provide the parts outside the CDR3, is NAGVMQNPRHLVRRRGQEARLRCSPMKGHSHVYWYRQLPEEGLKFMVYLQKENIIDESGMPKERFSAEFPKEGPSILRIQQVVRGDSAAYFCASSTEWGQGTQYFGPGTRLTVL.